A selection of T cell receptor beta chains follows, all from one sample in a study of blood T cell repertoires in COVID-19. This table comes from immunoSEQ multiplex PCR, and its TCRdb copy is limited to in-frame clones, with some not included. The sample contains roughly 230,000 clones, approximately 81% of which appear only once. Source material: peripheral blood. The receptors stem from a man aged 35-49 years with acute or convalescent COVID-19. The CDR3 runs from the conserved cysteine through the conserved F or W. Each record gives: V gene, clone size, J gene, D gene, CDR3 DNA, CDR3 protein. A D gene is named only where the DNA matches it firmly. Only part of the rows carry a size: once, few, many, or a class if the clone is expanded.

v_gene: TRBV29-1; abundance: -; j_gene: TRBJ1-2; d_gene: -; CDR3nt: TGCAGCGTTGGGGAGGACCTTAACTATGGCTACACCTTC; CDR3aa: CSVGEDLNYGYTF
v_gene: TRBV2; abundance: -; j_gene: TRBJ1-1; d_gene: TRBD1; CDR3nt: TGTGCCAGCAGTTGGGACAGGGTCGAGACTGAAGCTTTCTTT; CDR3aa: CASSWDRVETEAFF
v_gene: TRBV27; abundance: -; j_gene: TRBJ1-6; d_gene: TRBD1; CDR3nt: TGTGCCAGCAGTGATCCGGGACAGGGAAATTCACCCCTCCACTTT; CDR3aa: CASSDPGQGNSPLHF
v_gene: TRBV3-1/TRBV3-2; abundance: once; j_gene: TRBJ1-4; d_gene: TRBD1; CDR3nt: TGTGCCAGCAGCCAAGGGGGGACAGGTTATAATGAAAAACTGTTTTTT; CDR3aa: CASSQGGTGYNEKLFF
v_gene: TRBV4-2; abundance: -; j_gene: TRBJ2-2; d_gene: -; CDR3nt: TGTGCCAGCAGCCCCAGGCAGGGAAGTAACACCGGGGAGCTGTTTTTT; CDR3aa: CASSPRQGSNTGELFF
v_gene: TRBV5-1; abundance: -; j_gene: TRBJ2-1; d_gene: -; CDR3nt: TGCGCCAGCAGCTTGGATCAGGGGTCTTTTCTTCGCGAGCAGTTCTTC; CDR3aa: CASSLDQGSFLREQFF
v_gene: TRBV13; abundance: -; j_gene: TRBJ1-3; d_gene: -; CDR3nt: TGTGCCAGCAGGATGCAGGGGTCTGGAAACACCATATATTTT; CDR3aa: CASRMQGSGNTIYF
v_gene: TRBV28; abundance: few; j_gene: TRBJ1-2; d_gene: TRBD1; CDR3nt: TGTGCCAGTGGACAGGGCTTATATGGCTACACCTTC; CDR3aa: CASGQGLYGYTF
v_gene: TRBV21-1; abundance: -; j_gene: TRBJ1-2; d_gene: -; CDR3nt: TGTGCCAGCAGCAAAGCGGAAGGACAGGGTGTCTATGGCTACACCTTC; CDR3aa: CASSKAEGQGVYGYTF
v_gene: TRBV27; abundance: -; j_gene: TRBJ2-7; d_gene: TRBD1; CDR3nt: TGTGCCAGCAGTTCACGACAGGGGACCTTTTTC; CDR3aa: CASSSRQGTFF
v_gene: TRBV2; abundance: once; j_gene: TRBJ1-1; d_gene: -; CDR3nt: TGTGCCAGCAGTGAAGGCCGGGGAGGATTGGAAGCTTTCTTT; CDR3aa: CASSEGRGGLEAFF
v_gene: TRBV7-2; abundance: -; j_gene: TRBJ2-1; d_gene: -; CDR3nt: TGTGCCAGCAGCGTCCGACTCTCCTACAATGAGCAGTTCTTC; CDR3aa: CASSVRLSYNEQFF
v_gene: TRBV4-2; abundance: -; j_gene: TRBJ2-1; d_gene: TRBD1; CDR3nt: TGTGCCAGCAGCCAAGAGGGGGACAGGGAGCAGTTCTTC; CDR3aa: CASSQEGDREQFF
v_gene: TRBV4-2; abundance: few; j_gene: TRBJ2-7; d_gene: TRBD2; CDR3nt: TGTGCCAGCAGCCAAGAGAGCGGGGGGGGCGAGCAGTACTTC; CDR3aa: CASSQESGGGEQYF
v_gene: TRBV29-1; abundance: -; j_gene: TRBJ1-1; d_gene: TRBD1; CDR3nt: TGCAGCGCCACGCAGGGGGGCCATGAAGCTTTCTTT; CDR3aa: CSATQGGHEAFF
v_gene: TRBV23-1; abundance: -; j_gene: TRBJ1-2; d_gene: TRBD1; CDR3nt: TGCGCCAGCAGAATTAAATTGGACAGGGTGGGAGGCTACACCTTC; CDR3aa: CASRIKLDRVGGYTF
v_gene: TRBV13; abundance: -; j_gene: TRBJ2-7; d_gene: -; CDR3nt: TGTGCCAGCAGCCTTCCGACAGTCTCCTACGAGCAGTACTTC; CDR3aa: CASSLPTVSYEQYF
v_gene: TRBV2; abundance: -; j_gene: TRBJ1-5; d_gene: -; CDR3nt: TGTGCCAGCAGTGAACGATCAGGGGGCAATCAGCCCCAGCATTTT; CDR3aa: CASSERSGGNQPQHF
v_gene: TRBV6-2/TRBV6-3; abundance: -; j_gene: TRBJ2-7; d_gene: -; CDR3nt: TGTGCCAGCAGTAAACAGGGATTGTCCTACTACGAGCAGTACTTC; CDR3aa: CASSKQGLSYYEQYF
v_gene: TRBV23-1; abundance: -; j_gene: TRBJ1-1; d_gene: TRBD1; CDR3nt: TGCGCCAGCAGTCATCTAAAAGGACAGGGGTTATTGGACACTGAAGCTTTCTTT; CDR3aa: CASSHLKGQGLLDTEAFF
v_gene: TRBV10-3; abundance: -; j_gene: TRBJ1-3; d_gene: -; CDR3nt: TGTGCCGCAGCGGATCCCCTCTCTGGAAACACCATATATTTT; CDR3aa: CAAADPLSGNTIYF
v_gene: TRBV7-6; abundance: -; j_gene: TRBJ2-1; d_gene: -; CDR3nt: TGTGCCAGCAGCTTAGAAGGAGCCTTGTTCCGGAGCTCCTACAATGAGCAGTTCTTC; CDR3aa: CASSLEGALFRSSYNEQFF
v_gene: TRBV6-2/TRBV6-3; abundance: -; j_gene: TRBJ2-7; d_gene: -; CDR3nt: TGTGCCAGCAGTCCGCTGGCGGGCGCCCGATACGAGCAGTACTTC; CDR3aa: CASSPLAGARYEQYF
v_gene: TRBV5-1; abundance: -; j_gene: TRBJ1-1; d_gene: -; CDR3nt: TGCGCCAGCAGCTTTACGGGTCCGAACACTGAAGCTTTCTTT; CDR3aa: CASSFTGPNTEAFF
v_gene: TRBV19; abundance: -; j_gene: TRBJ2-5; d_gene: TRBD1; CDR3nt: TGTGCCAGTAGTCCCGACAGGGGAGGTGGAGAGACCCAGTACTTC; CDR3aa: CASSPDRGGGETQYF
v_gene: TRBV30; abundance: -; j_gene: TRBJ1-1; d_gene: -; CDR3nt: TGTGCCTGGAGACGTCGGGGGGTAAGGACTGAAGCTTTCTTT; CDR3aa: CAWRRRGVRTEAFF
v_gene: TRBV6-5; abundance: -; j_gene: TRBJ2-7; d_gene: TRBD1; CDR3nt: TGTGCCAGCAGTCCTCACAGGGGCAACGGCTACGAGCAGTACTTC; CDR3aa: CASSPHRGNGYEQYF
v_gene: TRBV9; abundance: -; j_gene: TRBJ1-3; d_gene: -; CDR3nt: TGTGCCAGCAGTTCAGTACGGGAATCCTCTGGAAACACCATATATTTT; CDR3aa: CASSSVRESSGNTIYF
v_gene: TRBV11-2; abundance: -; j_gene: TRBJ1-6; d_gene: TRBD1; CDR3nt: TGTGCCAGCAGTCGACAGGGGTACTCACCCCTCCACTTT; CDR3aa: CASSRQGYSPLHF
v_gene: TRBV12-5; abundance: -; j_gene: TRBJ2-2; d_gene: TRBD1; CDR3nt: TGTGCTAGTGCCTTAGGGACAGGTAGGACCGGGGAGCTGTTTTTT; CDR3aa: CASALGTGRTGELFF
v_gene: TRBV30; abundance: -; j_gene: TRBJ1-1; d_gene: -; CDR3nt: TGTGCCTGGAGTGTATCAGCGATGAACACTGAAGCTTTCTTT; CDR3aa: CAWSVSAMNTEAFF
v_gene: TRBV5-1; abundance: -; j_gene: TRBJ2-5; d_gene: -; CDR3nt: TGCGCCAGCAGCTTGGTGAGAGAGACCCAGTACTTC; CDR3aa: CASSLVRETQYF
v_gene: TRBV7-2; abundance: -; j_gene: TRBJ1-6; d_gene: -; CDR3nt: TGTGCCAGCAGCGCGGGTCCGAGCAATTCACCCCTCCACTTT; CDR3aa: CASSAGPSNSPLHF
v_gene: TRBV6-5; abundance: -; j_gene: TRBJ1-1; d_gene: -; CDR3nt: TGTGCCCTCGGAGAGACTCTGAACACTGAAGCTTTCTTT; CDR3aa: CALGETLNTEAFF
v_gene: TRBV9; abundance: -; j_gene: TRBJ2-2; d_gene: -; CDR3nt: TGTGCCAGCAGCGTATACGGGACCGGGGAGCTGTTTTTT; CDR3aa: CASSVYGTGELFF